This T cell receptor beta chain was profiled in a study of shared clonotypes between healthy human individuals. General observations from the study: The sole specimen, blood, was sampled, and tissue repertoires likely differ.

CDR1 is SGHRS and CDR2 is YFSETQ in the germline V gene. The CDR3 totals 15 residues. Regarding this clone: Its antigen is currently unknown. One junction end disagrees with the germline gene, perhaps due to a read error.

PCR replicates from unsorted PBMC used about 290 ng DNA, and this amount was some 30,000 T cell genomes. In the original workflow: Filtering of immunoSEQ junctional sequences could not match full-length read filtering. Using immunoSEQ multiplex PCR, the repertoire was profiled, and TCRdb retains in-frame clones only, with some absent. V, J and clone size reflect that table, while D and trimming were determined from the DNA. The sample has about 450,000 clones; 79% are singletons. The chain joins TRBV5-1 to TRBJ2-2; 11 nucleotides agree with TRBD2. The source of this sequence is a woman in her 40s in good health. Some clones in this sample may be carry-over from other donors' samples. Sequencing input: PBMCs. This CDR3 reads CTSSSGGSGTGELFF. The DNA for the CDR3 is TGCACCAGCTCTAGCGGGGGGAGCGGGACCGGGGAGCTGTTTTTT.